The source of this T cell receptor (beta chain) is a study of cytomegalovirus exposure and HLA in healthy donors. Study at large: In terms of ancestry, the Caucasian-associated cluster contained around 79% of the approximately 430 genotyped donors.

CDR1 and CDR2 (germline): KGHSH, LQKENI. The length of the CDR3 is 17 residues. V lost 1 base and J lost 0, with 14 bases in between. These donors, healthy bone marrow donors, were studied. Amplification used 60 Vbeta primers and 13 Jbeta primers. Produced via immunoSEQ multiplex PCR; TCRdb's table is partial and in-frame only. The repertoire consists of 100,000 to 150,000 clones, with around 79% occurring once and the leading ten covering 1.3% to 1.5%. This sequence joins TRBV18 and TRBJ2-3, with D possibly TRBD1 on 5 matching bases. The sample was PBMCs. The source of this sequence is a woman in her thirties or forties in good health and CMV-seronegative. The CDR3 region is CASSPQQAETSTDTQYF. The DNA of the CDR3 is TGTGCCAGCTCACCACAACAGGCCGAAACTAGCACAGATACGCAGTATTTT. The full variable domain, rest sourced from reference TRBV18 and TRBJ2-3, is NAGVMQNPRHLVRRRGQEARLRCSPMKGHSHVYWYRQLPEEGLKFMVYLQKENIIDESGMPKERFSAEFPKEGPSILRIQQVVRGDSAAYFCASSPQQAETSTDTQYFGPGTRLTVL.